One sample yielded the 10 T cell receptor beta chains listed below, sequenced in a study of cytomegalovirus exposure and HLA in healthy donors. The PCR ran on 60 Vbeta and 13 Jbeta primers. The assay was immunoSEQ multiplex PCR, and TCRdb's table has in-frame clones only and misses some. The table shows 95,000 to 150,000 clones, with less than 80% occurring only once. The sequenced sample was PBMCs. The source of these receptors is a man in his fifties in good health and CMV-seronegative.

The V and J genes are TRBV2 and TRBJ2-2; TRBD1 matches 8 bases. The germline CDR1 and CDR2 sequences are SNHLY and FYNNEI. Trimming removed 8 bases from V and 6 bases from J; junction bases left unmatched: 8. The CDR3 is made up of 14 amino acids. CDR3 coding DNA: TGTGCCAGCTCTTCAGGACAGGGTGCCGGGGAGCTGTTTTTT. It yields the protein CASSSGQGAGELFF.

This clone was counted once. This chain uses TRBV4-2 with TRBJ1-1; 11 positions match TRBD1. The ends lost 3 bases at V and 4 bases at J; junction bases unmatched: 4. Germline loops: CDR1 LGHNA, CDR2 YNFKEQ. The CDR3 is 15 amino acids. The CDR3 region has the DNA TGTGCCAGCAGCCAGGGTGGACAGGGGGCCACTGAAGCTTTCTTT. It translates to CASSQGGQGATEAFF.

This clone was seen just once. The chain uses TRBV5-4 and TRBJ1-6, with TRBD1 matching 9 bases. V lost 3 bases to trimming and J lost 9 bases; unmatched junction nucleotides: 7. Germline CDR1 reads SGHNT; CDR2 reads YYREEE (reference sequence). CDR3 size: 15 residues. The CDR3, as DNA: TGTGCCAGCAGCTCGACAGGGGGTCTGGCTTCACCCCTCCACTTT. Translated: CASSSTGGLASPLHF.

The chain couples TRBV5-5 to TRBJ1-3; D may be TRBD1 (6 bases). Germline CDR1 SGHKS, CDR2 YYEKEE (reference sequence). The CDR3 runs to 16 residues. Deletions cut 0 bases from V and 6 bases from J, with 16 bases between. The CDR3 spells CASSLEGGRVTNTIYF. DNA for the CDR3: TGTGCCAGCAGCTTGGAGGGGGGGCGAGTAACAAACACCATATATTTT.

The V call is TRBV25-1, the J call TRBJ2-1, with TRBD2 as a possible D gene (6 bases). The length of the CDR3 is 13 residues. The germline V gene encodes CDR1 MGHDK and CDR2 SYGVNS. V was trimmed by 8 bases and J by 6 bases, leaving 14 bases between them. The CDR3 is CASGTPEGNEQFF. The CDR3 bases are TGTGCCAGCGGGACTCCCGAGGGCAATGAGCAGTTCTTC.

Only one count was recorded for this clone. V and J are TRBV11-2 and TRBJ2-3; the D is unclear. V shed 3 bases and J shed 0 bases, with 4 bases lying between them. In germline, CDR1 is SGHAT, CDR2 FQNNGV. The CDR3 contains 13 residues. This chain's CDR3 is CASSFESTDTQYF. DNA for the CDR3: TGTGCCAGCAGCTTTGAGAGCACAGATACGCAGTATTTT.

The J gene is TRBJ1-1, the V gene TRBV29-1; 8 bases agree with TRBD1. The junction had 9 bases not matched to a gene; V was cut back by 7 bases and J by 2 bases. The CDR3 runs to 14 residues. Germline CDR1 is SQVTM and CDR2 is ANQGSEA. The CDR3 DNA follows: TGCAGCGCCGGACAGGGAATCTTTAACACTGAAGCTTTCTTT. It translates to CSAGQGIFNTEAFF.

The V and J genes are TRBV6-1 and TRBJ2-2; 7 nucleotides match TRBD1. Germline CDR1 MNHNS, CDR2 SASEGT. The CDR3 is made up of 13 amino acids. Germline trimming cut 11 bases from V and 2 bases from J; bases unmatched to any gene: 5. The CDR3 loop reads CAVDRVNTGELFF. In DNA form, the CDR3 reads TGTGCCGTAGACAGGGTTAACACCGGGGAGCTGTTTTTT.

The chain recombines TRBV9 with TRBJ1-2; D unclear. The CDR3 extends over 14 amino acids. CDR1 is SGDLS and CDR2 is YYNGEE in the germline V gene. The V end lost 4 bases, the J end lost 1 base, and 11 bases lay between the germline ends. The CDR3 DNA reads TGTGCCAGCAGCACCCTAGGTATTAACTATGGCTACACCTTC. Translating it yields CASSTLGINYGYTF. Looking up the rest from reference TRBV9 and TRBJ1-2 gives the full variable domain: DSGVTQTPKHLITATGQRVTLRCSPRSGDLSVYWYQQSLDQGLQFLIQYYNGEERAKGNILERFSAQQFPDLHSELNLSSLELGDSALYFCASSTLGINYGYTFGSGTRLTVV.

The V and J genes are TRBV5-8 and TRBJ2-2, with 7 bases identical to TRBD1. V lost 4 bases, J lost 7 bases, and 16 bases stayed unmatched. This CDR3 comprises 17 residues. CDR1 and CDR2 (germline): SGHTS, YDEGEE. The CDR3 DNA is TGTGCCAGCAGCGGACAGAGGGGGCGCAGGCTCAACGGGGAGCTGTTTTTT. Translation: CASSGQRGRRLNGELFF. Full variable domain (outside the CDR3, taken from reference TRBV5-8 and TRBJ2-2): EAGVTQSPTHLIKTRGQQATLRCSPISGHTSVYWYQQALGLGLQFLLWYDEGEERNRGNFPPRFSGRQFPNYSSELNVNALELEDSALYLCASSGQRGRRLNGELFFGEGSRLTVL.